What follows are 20 T cell receptor beta chains derived from one specimen sequenced in a study of OX40 agonist ivuxolimab in advanced cancers. Profiled with immunoSEQ multiplex PCR; TCRdb holds only in-frame clones, not every one. The sample has roughly 30,000 clones, roughly 84% seen once; the top ten hold roughly 19%. Sequences were derived from CD4+ or CD8+ T cells sorted from blood, sampled in a trial of the OX40 agonist ivuxolimab. These receptors were collected from an adult with an advanced solid tumor such as melanoma, head and neck, liver or kidney cancer.

V gene TRBV7-6 combines with J gene TRBJ2-3; 7 positions match TRBD2. V lost 5 bases to trimming and J lost 7 bases; unmatched junction nucleotides: 15. In germline, CDR1 is SGHVS, CDR2 FNYEAQ. The CDR3 covers 16 residues. CDR3 loop: CASSAPGGVVKNTQYF. The DNA for the CDR3 is TGTGCCAGCAGCGCCCCGGGGGGTGTAGTGAAGAATACGCAGTATTTT.

The chain uses TRBV9 and TRBJ2-7; no definite D call. From germline, CDR1 is SGDLS and CDR2 YYNGEE. Trimming removed 4 bases at V and 4 bases at J, with 9 bases between. The CDR3 sequence is 12 residues long. CDR3 in amino acids: CASSNGPYEQYF. CDR3 DNA: TGTGCCAGCAGCAATGGACCTTACGAGCAGTACTTC.

The chain carries TRBV18 and TRBJ1-1; D remains unclear. Germline CDR1 and CDR2: KGHSH and LQKENI. This CDR3 comprises 18 residues. Trimming shortened V by 3 bases and J by 4 bases, and 24 bases separated the two germline ends. This chain's CDR3 is CASSPMGVRRSGPTEAFF. Written as DNA, the CDR3 is TGTGCCAGCTCACCTATGGGAGTGCGTCGGAGCGGCCCCACTGAAGCTTTCTTT.

The chain recombines TRBV30 with TRBJ2-7; 11 bases line up with TRBD2. Germline V CDR1 and CDR2: GTSNPN, SVGIG (reference sequence). Trimming took 1 base from V and 7 from J; bases not matched to a gene: 6. This CDR3 spans 14 amino acids. The CDR3 sequence is CAWSDLAGGGEQYF. CDR3 bases: TGTGCCTGGAGTGATCTAGCGGGAGGAGGGGAGCAGTACTTC.

The chain uses TRBV7-3 and TRBJ2-1; 12 nucleotides align to TRBD2. This CDR3 is 15 amino acids long. Germline CDR1 is SGHTA and CDR2 is FQGTGA. Losses at the gene ends were 3 bases for V and 8 bases for J; bases not matched to a gene: 5. CDR3 protein: CASSFPGLAGDEQFF. The CDR3 bases are TGTGCCAGCAGCTTTCCGGGACTAGCGGGCGATGAGCAGTTCTTC.

The chain joins TRBV18 to TRBJ1-4; D is ambiguous. The CDR3 consists of 16 residues. Germline CDR1 and CDR2: KGHSH and LQKENI. The V end lost 2 bases, the J end lost 4 bases, and 14 bases lay between the germline ends. Here the CDR3 DNA reads TGTGCCAGCTCACCAGTCCTGGACGGAGTTAATGAAAAACTGTTTTTT. It is translated as CASSPVLDGVNEKLFF.

The V gene is TRBV23-1, the J gene TRBJ1-6, with 8 bases matching TRBD1. TRBV23-1 is recorded as an ORF, its role being uncertain. V dropped 2 bases and J dropped 8; count of bases not matched to a gene: 5. The CDR3 consists of 15 residues. The CDR3 region has the DNA TGCGCCAGCAGTCAAATTCAGGGGGCTGATTCACCCCTCCACTTT. It specifies CASSQIQGADSPLHF.

This clone appeared a single time. This chain joins TRBV11-2 and TRBJ2-7; D unresolved. Between the trimmed V and J ends, which lost 4 bases and 2 bases, there was a span of 0 bases. CDR3 length equals 10 residues. The germline gives CDR1 SGHAT, CDR2 FQNNGV. CDR3 coding DNA: TGTGCCAGCAGCTCCTACGAGCAGTACTTC. It yields the protein CASSSYEQYF.

The chain carries TRBV9 and TRBJ2-1; 9 bases agree with TRBD2. CDR1 and CDR2 (germline): SGDLS, YYNGEE. V lost 3 bases to trimming and J lost 8 bases; unmatched junction nucleotides: 9. CDR3 length: 15 residues. CDR3 DNA sequence: TGTGCCAGCAGCGCAAGCGGGAGGCCCTTAGATGAGCAGTTCTTC. Its translation: CASSASGRPLDEQFF.

This clone is a singleton in its sample. This chain connects TRBV9 to TRBJ2-1, with D maybe TRBD2 (5 bases). The CDR3 loop spans 15 amino acids. Trimming removed 0 bases at V and 8 bases at J, with 15 bases between. CDR1 SGDLS and CDR2 YYNGEE come from the germline V gene. The CDR3 bases are TGTGCCAGCAGCGTAGAGCTAGCTGGTGGCGATGAGCAGTTCTTC. This translates into CASSVELAGGDEQFF.

The J gene is TRBJ1-5, the V gene TRBV5-4; D is perhaps TRBD1 (5 bases). The germline V gene encodes CDR1 SGHNT and CDR2 YYREEE (reference sequence). Trimming shortened V by 3 bases and J by 4 bases, and 11 bases separated the two germline ends. The CDR3 loop spans 14 amino acids. Written as DNA, the CDR3 is TGTGCCAGCAGCTGGGGAGGGGCGAATCAGCCCCAGCATTTT. This sequence encodes CASSWGGANQPQHF. Full variable domain (remainder filled in from reference TRBV5-4 and TRBJ1-5): ETGVTQSPTHLIKTRGQQVTLRCSSQSGHNTVSWYQQALGQGPQFIFQYYREEENGRGNFPPRFSGLQFPNYSSELNVNALELDDSALYLCASSWGGANQPQHFGDGTRLSIL.

This chain joins TRBV27 and TRBJ1-3; no clear D. Trimming cost V 3 bases and J 0 bases, with 9 bases left between them. This CDR3 is 15 amino acids long. Germline CDR1 is MNHEY and CDR2 is SMNVEV (reference sequence). The CDR3 bases are TGTGCCAGCAGTTTGGACCTTTCCTCTGGAAACACCATATATTTT. Translating it yields CASSLDLSSGNTIYF.

This chain's CDR3 is CASSLAVPTHEQYF. The CDR3 nucleotides are TGTGCCAGCAGTTTAGCTGTCCCTACCCACGAGCAGTACTTC. The chain uses TRBV27 and TRBJ2-7; D is uncertain. The CDR3 sequence is 14 residues long. Trimming left V 2 bases short and J 5 bases short, with 13 bases between. The V gene's germline CDR1 is MNHEY and CDR2 SMNVEV (reference sequence).

V and J are TRBV28 and TRBJ2-6, with 10 bases fitting TRBD1. The CDR3 is made up of 17 amino acids. V lost 7 bases, J lost 1 base, and 7 bases stayed unmatched. Germline-derived CDR1 and CDR2 are MDHEN and SYDVKM. The CDR3 protein is CASNIRTGGSGANVLTF. The CDR3 nucleotides are TGTGCCAGCAACATTCGGACAGGGGGGTCTGGGGCCAACGTCCTGACTTTC.

This clone occurred once. The gene calls are TRBV6-6 and TRBJ1-2; D may be TRBD1 (6 bases). V was shortened by 6 bases and J by 7 bases, with 18 bases between the two germline ends. The CDR3 totals 14 residues. Germline V CDR1 and CDR2: MNHNY, SVGAGI (reference sequence). In nucleotides, the CDR3 is TGTGCCAGCAGGCTCGCATACAGGGAGATTGGCTACACCTTC. Its translation: CASRLAYREIGYTF.

V and J are TRBV11-2 and TRBJ1-1; D gene uncertain. The CDR3 runs to 15 residues. Germline V gene sequence: CDR1 SGHAT, CDR2 FQNNGV. Trimming removed 5 bases at V and 5 bases at J, with 18 bases between. The CDR3 region is CASSPTGQRGTEAFF. The CDR3, as DNA: TGTGCCAGCAGCCCCACGGGCCAACGCGGGACTGAAGCTTTCTTT.

The chain carries TRBV4-1 and TRBJ2-7; D call uncertain. The germline V and J ends were trimmed by 1 base and 2 bases, with 12 bases remaining between them. The CDR3 has 15 residues. Germline V CDR1 and CDR2: MGHRA, YSYEKL. The CDR3 sequence is CASSQGNDKTYEQYF. CDR3 sequence (DNA): TGCGCCAGCAGCCAAGGAAACGACAAAACCTACGAGCAGTACTTC.

This clone was seen more than once but under ten times. This chain uses TRBV28 with TRBJ1-2; 7 nucleotides align to TRBD1. Trimming removed 5 bases from V and 6 bases from J; junction bases left unmatched: 12. This CDR3 is 15 amino acids long. CDR1 MDHEN and CDR2 SYDVKM come from the germline V gene. The CDR3 coding sequence is TGTGCCAGCAGTCCCCAGGGGACAGTCCATCATGGCTACACCTTC. Its translation is CASSPQGTVHHGYTF.

The V and J genes are TRBV28 and TRBJ1-5; D is unresolved. The CDR3 consists of 13 residues. V was shortened by 6 bases and J by 9 bases, with 15 bases between the two germline ends. Per germline, CDR1 MDHEN and CDR2 SYDVKM. The CDR3, as DNA: TGTGCCAGCAGACTAAACAGTGCCGTGCCCCAGCATTTT. Translated: CASRLNSAVPQHF.

This chain joins TRBV27 and TRBJ2-7; perhaps TRBD1 as D (6 bases). The CDR3 spans 14 residues. V lost 1 base and J 5 bases, leaving 12 bases between the germline ends. Germline V gene sequence: CDR1 MNHEY, CDR2 SMNVEV (reference sequence). CDR3 DNA: TGTGCCAGCAGTTTATGGGCAGGGGAAGACGAGCAGTACTTC. Residues: CASSLWAGEDEQYF.